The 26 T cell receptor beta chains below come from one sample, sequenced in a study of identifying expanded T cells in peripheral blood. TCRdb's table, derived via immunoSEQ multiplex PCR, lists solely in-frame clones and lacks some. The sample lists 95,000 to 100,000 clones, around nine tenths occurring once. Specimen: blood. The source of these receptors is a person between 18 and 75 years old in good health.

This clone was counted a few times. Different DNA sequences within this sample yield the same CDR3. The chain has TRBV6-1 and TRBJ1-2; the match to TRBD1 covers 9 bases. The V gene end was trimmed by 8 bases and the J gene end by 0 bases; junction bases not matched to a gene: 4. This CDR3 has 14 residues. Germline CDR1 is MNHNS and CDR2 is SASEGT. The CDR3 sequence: CASGRTGANYGYTF. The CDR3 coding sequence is TGTGCCAGCGGAAGGACAGGGGCTAACTATGGCTACACCTTC.

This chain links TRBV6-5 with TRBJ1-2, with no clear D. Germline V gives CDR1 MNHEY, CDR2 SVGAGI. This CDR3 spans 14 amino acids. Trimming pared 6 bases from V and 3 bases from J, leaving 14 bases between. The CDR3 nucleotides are TGTGCCAGCAGACAAATAGAACTTCACTATGGCTACACCTTC. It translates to CASRQIELHYGYTF.

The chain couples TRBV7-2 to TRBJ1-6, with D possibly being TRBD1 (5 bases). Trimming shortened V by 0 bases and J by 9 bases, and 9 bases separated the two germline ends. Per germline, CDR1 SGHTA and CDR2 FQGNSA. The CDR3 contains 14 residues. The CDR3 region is CASSLAGGGSPLHF. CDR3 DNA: TGTGCCAGCAGCTTAGCGGGGGGAGGTTCACCCCTCCACTTT.

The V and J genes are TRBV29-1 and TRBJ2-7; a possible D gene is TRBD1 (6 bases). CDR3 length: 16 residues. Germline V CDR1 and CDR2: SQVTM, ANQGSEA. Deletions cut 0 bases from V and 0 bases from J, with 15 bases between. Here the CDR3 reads CSVEDHSDRNSYEQYF. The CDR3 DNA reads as TGCAGCGTTGAAGATCATTCGGACAGAAACTCCTACGAGCAGTACTTC.

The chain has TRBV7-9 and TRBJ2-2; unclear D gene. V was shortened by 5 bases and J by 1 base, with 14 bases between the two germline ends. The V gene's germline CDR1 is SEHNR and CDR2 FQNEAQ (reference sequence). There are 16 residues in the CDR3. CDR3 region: CASSAPLSLNTGELFF. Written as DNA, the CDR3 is TGTGCCAGCAGCGCTCCCTTGAGCTTGAACACCGGGGAGCTGTTTTTT. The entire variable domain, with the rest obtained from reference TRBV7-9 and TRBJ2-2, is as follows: DTGVSQNPRHKITKRGQNVTFRCDPISEHNRLYWYRQTLGQGPEFLTYFQNEAQLEKSRLLSDRFSAERPKGSFSTLEIQRTEQGDSAMYLCASSAPLSLNTGELFFGEGSRLTVL.

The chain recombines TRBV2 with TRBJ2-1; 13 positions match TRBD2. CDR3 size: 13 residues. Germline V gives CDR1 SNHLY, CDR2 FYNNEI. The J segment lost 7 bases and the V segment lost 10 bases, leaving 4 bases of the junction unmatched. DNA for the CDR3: TGTGCCATTCAGGGACTAGCGGGGAATGAGCAGTTCTTC. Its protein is CAIQGLAGNEQFF.

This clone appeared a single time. The CDR3 bases are TGTGCCAGCCTCTCGGGGGGTGGTACCCACGAGCAGTACTTC. It translates to CASLSGGGTHEQYF. J is TRBJ2-7 and V is TRBV19; the match to TRBD2 covers 7 bases. V lost 9 bases and J lost 5; bases outside the gene matches: 13. There are 14 residues in the CDR3. The V gene's germline CDR1 is LNHDA and CDR2 SQIVND (reference sequence).

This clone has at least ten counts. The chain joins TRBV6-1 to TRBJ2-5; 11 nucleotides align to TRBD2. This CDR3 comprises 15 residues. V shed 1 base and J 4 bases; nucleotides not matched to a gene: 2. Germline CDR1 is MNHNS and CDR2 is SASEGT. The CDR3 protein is CASSEGSGGAETQYF. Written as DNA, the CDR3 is TGTGCCAGCAGTGAAGGTAGCGGGGGGGCAGAGACCCAGTACTTC.

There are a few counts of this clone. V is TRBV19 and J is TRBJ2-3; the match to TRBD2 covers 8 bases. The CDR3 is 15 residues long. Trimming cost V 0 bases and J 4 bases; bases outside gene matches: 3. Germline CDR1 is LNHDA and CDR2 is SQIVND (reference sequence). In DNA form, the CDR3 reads TGTGCCAGTAGTATAGACGCGGGGGGATCAGATACGCAGTATTTT. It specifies CASSIDAGGSDTQYF. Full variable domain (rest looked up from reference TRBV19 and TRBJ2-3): DGGITQSPKYLFRKEGQNVTLSCEQNLNHDAMYWYRQDPGQGLRLIYYSQIVNDFQKGDIAEGYSVSREKKESFPLTVTSAQKNPTAFYLCASSIDAGGSDTQYFGPGTRLTVL.

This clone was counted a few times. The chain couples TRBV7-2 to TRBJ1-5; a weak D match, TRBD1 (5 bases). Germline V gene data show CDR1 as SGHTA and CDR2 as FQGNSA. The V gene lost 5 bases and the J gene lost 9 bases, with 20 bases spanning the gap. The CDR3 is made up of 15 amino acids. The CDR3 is CASSLGAGGSVPQHF. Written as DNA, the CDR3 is TGTGCCAGCAGCCTAGGGGCCGGGGGTTCGGTGCCCCAGCATTTT.

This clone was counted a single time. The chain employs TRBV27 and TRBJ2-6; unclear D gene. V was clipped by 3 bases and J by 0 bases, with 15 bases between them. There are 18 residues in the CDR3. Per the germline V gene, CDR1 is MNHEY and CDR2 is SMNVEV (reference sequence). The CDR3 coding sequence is TGTGCCAGCAGTTTGGGAAGCCCACTTTTCTCTGGGGCCAACGTCCTGACTTTC. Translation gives CASSLGSPLFSGANVLTF. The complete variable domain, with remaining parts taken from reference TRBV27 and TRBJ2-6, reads EAQVTQNPRYLITVTGKKLTVTCSQNMNHEYMSWYRQDPGLGLRQIYYSMNVEVTDKGDVPEGYKVSRKEKRNFPLILESPSPNQTSLYFCASSLGSPLFSGANVLTFGAGSRLTVL.

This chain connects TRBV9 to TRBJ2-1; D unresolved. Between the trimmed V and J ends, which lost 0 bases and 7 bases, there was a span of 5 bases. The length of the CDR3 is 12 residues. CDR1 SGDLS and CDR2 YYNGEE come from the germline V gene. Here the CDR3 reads CASSVERNEQFF. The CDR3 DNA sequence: TGTGCCAGCAGCGTAGAAAGAAATGAGCAGTTCTTC.

CDR3 in amino acids: CASSYWTTRKEQYF. CDR3 sequence (DNA): TGTGCCAGCAGTTACTGGACCACCCGGAAGGAGCAGTACTTC. The chain is built from TRBV6-5 and TRBJ2-7; no reliable D call. V was shortened by 1 base and J by 7 bases, with 14 bases between the two germline ends. The CDR3 has 14 residues. Germline CDR1 MNHEY, CDR2 SVGAGI.

CDR3 bases: TGTGCCAGCAGCTTTTTCCATGACTCCTACAATGAGCAGTTCTTC. The encoded protein is CASSFFHDSYNEQFF. This chain links TRBV5-4 with TRBJ2-1; the D is unclear. The CDR3 length is 15 residues. V lost 2 bases and J 0 bases, leaving 9 bases between the germline ends. In germline, CDR1 is SGHNT, CDR2 YYREEE (reference sequence).

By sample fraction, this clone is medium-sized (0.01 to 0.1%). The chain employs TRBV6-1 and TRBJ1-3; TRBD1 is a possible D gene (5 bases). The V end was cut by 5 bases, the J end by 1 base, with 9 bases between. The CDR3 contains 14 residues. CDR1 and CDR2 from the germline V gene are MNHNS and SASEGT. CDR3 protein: CASSYGGSGNTIYF. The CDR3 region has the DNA TGTGCCAGCAGTTATGGGGGTTCTGGAAACACCATATATTTT.

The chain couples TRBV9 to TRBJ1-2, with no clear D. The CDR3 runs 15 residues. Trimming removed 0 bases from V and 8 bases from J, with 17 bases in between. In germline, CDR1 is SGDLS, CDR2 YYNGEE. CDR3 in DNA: TGTGCCAGCAGCGTAGGTCCGACCCCCGGGCTAGGCTACACCTTC. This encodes CASSVGPTPGLGYTF.

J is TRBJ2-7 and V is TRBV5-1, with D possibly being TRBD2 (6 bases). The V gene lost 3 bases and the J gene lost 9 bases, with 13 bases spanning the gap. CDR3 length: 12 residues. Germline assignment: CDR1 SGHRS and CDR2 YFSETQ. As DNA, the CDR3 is TGCGCCAGCAGCTCGGGAGACTTGGGGCAGTACTTC. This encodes CASSSGDLGQYF.

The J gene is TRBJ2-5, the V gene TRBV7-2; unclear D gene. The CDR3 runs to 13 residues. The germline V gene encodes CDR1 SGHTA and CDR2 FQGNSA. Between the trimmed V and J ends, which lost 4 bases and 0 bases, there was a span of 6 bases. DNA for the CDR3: TGTGCCAGCAGCTCTTATTACCAAGAGACCCAGTACTTC. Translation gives CASSSYYQETQYF. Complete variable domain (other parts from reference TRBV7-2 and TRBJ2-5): GAGVSQSPSNKVTEKGKDVELRCDPISGHTALYWYRQSLGQGLEFLIYFQGNSAPDKSGLPSDRFSAERTGGSVSTLTIQRTQQEDSAVYLCASSSYYQETQYFGPGTRLLVL.

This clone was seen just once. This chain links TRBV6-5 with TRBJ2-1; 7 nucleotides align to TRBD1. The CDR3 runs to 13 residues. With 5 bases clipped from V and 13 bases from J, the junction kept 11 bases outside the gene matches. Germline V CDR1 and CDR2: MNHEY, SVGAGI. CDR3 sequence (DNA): TGTGCCAGCAGTGAAGGACAGGCCCGATTACAGTTCTTC. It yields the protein CASSEGQARLQFF.

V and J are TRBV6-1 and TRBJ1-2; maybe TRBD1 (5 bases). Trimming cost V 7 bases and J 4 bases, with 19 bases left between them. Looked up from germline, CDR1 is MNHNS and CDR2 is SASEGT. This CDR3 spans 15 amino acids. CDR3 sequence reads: CASILMGTHPYGYTF. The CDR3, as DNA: TGTGCCAGCATCCTAATGGGGACCCACCCCTATGGCTACACCTTC.

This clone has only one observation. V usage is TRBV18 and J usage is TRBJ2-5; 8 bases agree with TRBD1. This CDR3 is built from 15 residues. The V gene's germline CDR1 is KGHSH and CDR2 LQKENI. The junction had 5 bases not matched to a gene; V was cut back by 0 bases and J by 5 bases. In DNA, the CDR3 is TGTGCCAGCTCACCACCGGCAGGGGGCAAGGAGACCCAGTACTTC. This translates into CASSPPAGGKETQYF.

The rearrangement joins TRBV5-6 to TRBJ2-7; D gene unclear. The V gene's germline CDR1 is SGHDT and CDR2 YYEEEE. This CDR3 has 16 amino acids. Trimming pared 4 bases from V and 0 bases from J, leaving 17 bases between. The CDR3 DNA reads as TGTGCCAGCAGCGTTTCCGGCACCTGGAACTCCTACGAGCAGTACTTC. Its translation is CASSVSGTWNSYEQYF.

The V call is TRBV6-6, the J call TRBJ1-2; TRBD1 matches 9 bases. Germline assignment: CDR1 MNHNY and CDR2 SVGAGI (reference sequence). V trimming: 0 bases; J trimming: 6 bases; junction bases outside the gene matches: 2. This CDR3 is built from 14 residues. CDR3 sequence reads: CASSYSDRGDGYTF. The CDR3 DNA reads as TGTGCCAGCAGTTACTCCGACAGGGGGGATGGCTACACCTTC.

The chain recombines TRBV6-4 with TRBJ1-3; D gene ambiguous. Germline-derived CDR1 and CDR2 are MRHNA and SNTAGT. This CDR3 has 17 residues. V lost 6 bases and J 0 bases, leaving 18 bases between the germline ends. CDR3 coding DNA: TGTGCCAGCAGCTCAGCTCCCGGGGTGAGCTCTGGAAACACCATATATTTT. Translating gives CASSSAPGVSSGNTIYF.

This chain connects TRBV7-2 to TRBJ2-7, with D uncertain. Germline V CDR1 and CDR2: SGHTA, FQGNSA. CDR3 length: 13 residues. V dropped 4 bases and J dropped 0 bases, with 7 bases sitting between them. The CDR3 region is CASSSKPSYEQYF. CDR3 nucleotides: TGTGCCAGCAGCTCGAAACCCTCCTACGAGCAGTACTTC. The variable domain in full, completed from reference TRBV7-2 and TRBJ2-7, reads GAGVSQSPSNKVTEKGKDVELRCDPISGHTALYWYRQSLGQGLEFLIYFQGNSAPDKSGLPSDRFSAERTGGSVSTLTIQRTQQEDSAVYLCASSSKPSYEQYFGPGTRLTVT.

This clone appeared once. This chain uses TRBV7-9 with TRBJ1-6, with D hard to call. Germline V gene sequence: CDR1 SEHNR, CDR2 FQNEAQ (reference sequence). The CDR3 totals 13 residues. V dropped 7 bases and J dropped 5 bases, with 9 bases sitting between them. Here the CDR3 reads CASTRSNNSPLHF. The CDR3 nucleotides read TGTGCCAGCACCAGGTCGAATAATTCACCCCTCCACTTT. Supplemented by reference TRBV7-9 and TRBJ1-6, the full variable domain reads DTGVSQNPRHKITKRGQNVTFRCDPISEHNRLYWYRQTLGQGPEFLTYFQNEAQLEKSRLLSDRFSAERPKGSFSTLEIQRTEQGDSAMYLCASTRSNNSPLHFGNGTRLTVT.